The present T cell receptor beta chain was sequenced within a study of a mutant IDH1 vaccine in newly diagnosed glioma. About the study: Treated patients were about 60% male, about 38% female, mean age 40.4 years.

Germline V gene sequence: CDR1 SQVTM, CDR2 ANQGSEA. This CDR3 is 18 amino acids long. V shed 6 bases, J shed 3 bases, and the junction held 16 bases outside the gene matches. The method was immunoSEQ multiplex PCR; TCRdb's version includes in-frame clones alone and lacks a portion of them. This table has around 100,000 clones, roughly nine tenths appearing once. As concerns this clone: Its target is not known.

Study-level findings and limits: Apparently, pseudoprogression bore no relation to changes among the top peripheral T cell clonotypes.

The time point: week 11, during vaccination. In every dose of vaccine, 300 ug of mutant IDH1 20-mer peptide was given alongside topical imiquimod. The receptor's source is a woman aged 45-65 years with glioma. The chain employs TRBV29-1 and TRBJ2-6, with 8 bases identical to TRBD1. This specimen consisted of PBMCs, obtained from a glioma patient whose treatment included an IDH1 peptide vaccine. In DNA, the CDR3 is TGCAGCGTAACCGGGACAGGTGGGGGTCTGAATGGGGCCAACGTCCTGACTTTC. It yields the protein CSVTGTGGGLNGANVLTF.